This T cell receptor beta chain is from a study of B cell selection in AIRE deficiency. Germline CDR1 SEHNR, CDR2 FQNEAQ (reference sequence). The CDR3 consists of 15 residues. Trimming left V 5 bases short and J 2 bases short, with 16 bases between. The protocol was immunoSEQ multiplex PCR, while the TCRdb copy is restricted to in-frame clones and leaves out a portion. The data hold about 25,000 clones, with nearly 97% observed a single time. The sorted conventional CD4 T cells were gated as CD4+CD127+. The source of this sequence is a human donor in good health. The chain combines TRBV7-9 with TRBJ2-7, with D tentatively TRBD2 (5 bases). Sequences were obtained from CD4+CD127+ conventional T cells sorted from PBMCs. CDR3 in amino acids: CASSLQSGITYEQYF. The CDR3 region has the DNA TGTGCCAGCAGCCTCCAGTCCGGGATTACCTACGAGCAGTACTTC.